This TCR beta chain was sequenced in a study of T cell repertoires in cytomegalovirus infection (dated 2019 in TCRdb). Describing the broader study: The HLA type of each donor mattered for the analysis, because public TCR beta signatures pointed to carriage of CMV infection along with the matching HLA type. What the study reported, not specific to this receptor: In both this cohort and an independent roughly 350-donor cohort, the cumulative frequency of public TCR beta family members distinguished carriers of CMV infection plus the relevant HLA type. In the ex vivo response, HLA-C-restricted CMV-specific TCR beta clonotypes were dominant, and in two of eight donors the single most frequent clonotype came from this HLA-C-restricted group.

Comments on this clonotype: Its recognized antigen is unknown. Base qualities are missing; no much larger clone stands one base away.

The reads were generated on an Illumina HiSeq 1500. TCRdb reworked the public reads: Q25 trimming with fastp, MiXCR clone assembly, productive beta chains retained. Rows with one shared CDR3 protein collapse into an entry with the most common genes and DNA. This sample lists around 550,000 distinct CDR3 sequences; around 27% were detected once. The ten most abundant clones make up less than 15% of the sample. Measured from the cysteine to the phenylalanine, the CDR3 is 13 residues long. The CDR3 DNA has 39 bases and is translated from base 1. Deletion took 5 bases off V and 6 bases off J, with a span of 13 bases between the germline ends.

The origin of this receptor is a human donor in good health (CMV status not recorded). Some clones in this sample may be carry-over from other donors' samples. The sequenced sample consisted of PBMCs. This chain joins TRBV12-3 or TRBV12-4 to TRBJ1-1, and TRBD1 may be the D gene, going by 5 matching bases. The CDR3 amino acid sequence is: CASSIGGAPEAFF. The DNA sequence is TGTGCCAGCAGTATCGGCGGGGCCCCTGAAGCTTTCTTT.